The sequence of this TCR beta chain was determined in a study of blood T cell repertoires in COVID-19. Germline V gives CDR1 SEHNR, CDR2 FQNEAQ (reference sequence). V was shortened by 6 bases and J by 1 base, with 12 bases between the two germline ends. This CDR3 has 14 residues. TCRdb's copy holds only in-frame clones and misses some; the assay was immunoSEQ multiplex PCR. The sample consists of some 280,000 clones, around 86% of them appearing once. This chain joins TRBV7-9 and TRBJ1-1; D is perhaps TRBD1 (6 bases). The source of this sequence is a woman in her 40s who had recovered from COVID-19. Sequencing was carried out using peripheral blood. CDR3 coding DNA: TGTGCCAGCAGGAGGGGACAACCGAACACTGAAGCTTTCTTT. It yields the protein CASRRGQPNTEAFF.